These T cell receptor beta chains were read from a single sample in a study of shared clonotypes between healthy human individuals. Libraries were prepared by immunoSEQ multiplex PCR; TCRdb keeps only in-frame clonotypes and omits some of them. The sample records more than 2,000,000 clones, approximately 95% being singletons. The sequencing sample was made of naive CD4+ T cells from PBMCs. These receptors all come from a man aged 18 to 35 in good health. Some clones in this sample may be carry-over from other donors' samples. Each CDR3 is given with its conserved first and last residue. A D gene is named only where the DNA matches it firmly. Clone size is stated in some rows and not others, as once, few, many or a class when expanded.

>.|TRBV4-3|TRBD2|TRBJ2-1
TGCGCCAGCAGCCAAGGGTTGATAGCGGGAGAGCCAGCGGGCGAGCAGTTCTTC
CASSQGLIAGEPAGEQFF
>.|TRBV9|.|TRBJ2-1
TGTGCCAGCAGCGTAGGGGGGATACCGTCCTACAATGAGCAGTTCTTC
CASSVGGIPSYNEQFF
>.|TRBV5-8|.|TRBJ1-3
TGTGCCAGCGGATCGCAGGCGGGAAACACCATATATTTT
CASGSQAGNTIYF
>.|TRBV7-9|.|TRBJ2-1
TGTGCCAGCACCAAACTAACCCCGGGACTCTACAATGAGCAGTTCTTC
CASTKLTPGLYNEQFF
>.|TRBV5-1|.|TRBJ2-3
TGCGCCAGCAGCCCTGGGAACCACCCGGCAGATACGCAGTATTTT
CASSPGNHPADTQYF
>.|TRBV7-9|.|TRBJ2-5
TGTGCCAGCAGCATTAACGGGGCGGGCCGGGTTCGAGAGACCCAGTACTTC
CASSINGAGRVRETQYF
>.|TRBV7-8|TRBD1|TRBJ1-1
TGTGCCAGCAGTTTCGACAGGGTGACTGAAGCTTTCTTT
CASSFDRVTEAFF
>.|TRBV30|.|TRBJ1-3
TGTGCCTTGACCTGGGGGGGCACCATATATTTT
CALTWGGTIYF
>.|TRBV5-6|.|TRBJ2-5
TGTGCCAGCAGCCCGGGTGGGAGGAAGGGAGGAGAGACCCAGTACTTC
CASSPGGRKGGETQYF
>.|TRBV7-9|.|TRBJ2-1
TGTGCCAGCAGCCCCCGTGACCGGGAGTGGTGGTACAATGAGCAGTTCTTC
CASSPRDREWWYNEQFF
>.|TRBV11-1|TRBD1|TRBJ1-2
TGTGCCAGCAGCCGAGGGGGCGACTATGGCTACACCTTC
CASSRGGDYGYTF
>few|TRBV19|.|TRBJ1-2
TGTGCCAGTAGTCATTCAGGGTCCGCCTATGGCTACACCTTC
CASSHSGSAYGYTF
>.|TRBV28|.|TRBJ2-7
TGTGCCAGCAGTTTAATAGGGGGGGCGCAGGGTACCTACGAGCAGTACTTC
CASSLIGGAQGTYEQYF
>.|TRBV29-1|.|TRBJ2-5
TGCAGCGTTGTGACGGGGGCGAGGGAGCAGTACTTC
CSVVTGAREQYF
>.|TRBV28|.|TRBJ2-4
TGTGCCAGCACCAAGCCCAGGGGGGATGTAAACATTCAGTACTTC
CASTKPRGDVNIQYF
>.|TRBV6-5|.|TRBJ1-5
TGTGCCAGCAGTTACGAGGGCGAGCAGCCCCAGCATTTT
CASSYEGEQPQHF
>.|TRBV5-1|TRBD1|TRBJ1-1
TGCGCCAGCAGCTTTACCGGGACAGGGAACGCTGAAGCTTTCTTT
CASSFTGTGNAEAFF
>.|TRBV4-1|.|TRBJ2-5
TGCGCCAGCAGCCAAGAGGGGGCAGGAGAGACCCAGTACTTC
CASSQEGAGETQYF
>.|TRBV10-3|.|TRBJ1-4
TGTGCCATCAGTGACTCTCAGTATGGGAGTGAAAAACTGTTTTTT
CAISDSQYGSEKLFF
>.|TRBV7-2|.|TRBJ2-2
TGTGCCAGCATCCAAGAGATTGTCGCCGGGGAGCTGTTTTTT
CASIQEIVAGELFF
>once|TRBV4-1|TRBD1|TRBJ1-2
TGCGCCAGCAGCCCTACCTCAGGACAGGGGGCAAACTATGGCTACACCTTC
CASSPTSGQGANYGYTF
>.|TRBV11-2|.|TRBJ1-3
TGTGCCAGCAGCTTAGTCCAGCACCCTGGAAACACCATATATTTT
CASSLVQHPGNTIYF
>.|TRBV6-6|TRBD2|TRBJ2-3
TGTGCCAGCAGCATCTACGGTCTAGCGGGGCCCACGCAGTATTTT
CASSIYGLAGPTQYF
>once|TRBV20-1|.|TRBJ2-3
TGCAGTGCTAGAGCAGATACGCAGTATTTT
CSARADTQYF
>.|TRBV9|.|TRBJ2-1
TGTGCCAGCAGCGTAGCCCAGCACAATGAGCAGTTCTTC
CASSVAQHNEQFF
>few|TRBV5-5|.|TRBJ1-1
TGTGCCAGCAGCGAGACAGTGAACACTGAAGCTTTCTTT
CASSETVNTEAFF
>.|TRBV7-2|TRBD2|TRBJ2-7
TGTGCCAGCAGCTCGGGACTACGGATTGACGAGCAGTACTTC
CASSSGLRIDEQYF
>.|TRBV28|TRBD1|TRBJ2-1
TGTGCCAGCAGTTTTAACAGGGGTCACTCCTACAATGAGCAGTTCTTC
CASSFNRGHSYNEQFF
>.|TRBV6-1|.|TRBJ1-5
TGTGCCAGCAGTGAAGACCCATACGGGAATCGGGCCCAGCATTTT
CASSEDPYGNRAQHF
>.|TRBV25-1|.|TRBJ1-2
TGTGCCAGCAGTGACCCCAGTCGGGGGGCGAACTATGGCTACACCTTC
CASSDPSRGANYGYTF
>.|TRBV27|TRBD1|TRBJ1-3
TGTGCCAGCAGTCTTAAAAGGACAGGGGGGACTGGAAACACCATATATTTT
CASSLKRTGGTGNTIYF
>.|TRBV4-2|TRBD1|TRBJ2-7
TGTGCCAGCAGCCAAGGGACAGGGTTTTCCTACGAGCAGTACTTC
CASSQGTGFSYEQYF
>.|TRBV9|TRBD1|TRBJ2-7
TGTGCCAGCAGCGTTGGTCCCGGGACAGCTTTTTACGAGCAGTACTTC
CASSVGPGTAFYEQYF
>once|TRBV19|TRBD1|TRBJ1-1
TGTGCCATATCAGCAGGGGGGGCAACTGAAGCTTTCTTT
CAISAGGATEAFF
>once|TRBV6-6|.|TRBJ2-1
TGTGCCAGCAGTTACGCAGGGAGAGGCAATGAGCAGTTCTTC
CASSYAGRGNEQFF
>.|TRBV9|.|TRBJ2-3
TGTGCCAGCAGCGTAGGAGAGGGCACAGATACGCAGTATTTT
CASSVGEGTDTQYF
>once|TRBV7-8|.|TRBJ1-3
TGTGCCAGCAGCTCCGTAAGGGGGGGGATTCGAAACACCATATATTTT
CASSSVRGGIRNTIYF
>.|TRBV28|.|TRBJ2-7
TGTGCCAGCAAGCTCTTGGGGGCAGGGGTATCGGGCGAGCAGTACTTC
CASKLLGAGVSGEQYF
>.|TRBV6-1|.|TRBJ1-2
TGTGCCAGCAGTGCACCTAGGACAGATGGCTACACCTTC
CASSAPRTDGYTF
>.|TRBV7-2|TRBD2|TRBJ2-7
TGTGCCAGCAGCCGTAGCGGGAGTTCCGGCTACGAGCAGTACTTC
CASSRSGSSGYEQYF
>.|TRBV15|.|TRBJ1-2
TGTGCCACCAGCAGAGACGGGGACCACTATGGCTACACCTTC
CATSRDGDHYGYTF
>.|TRBV6-4|.|TRBJ2-7
TGTGCCAGCAGTGACTTTTTAGGCGGGCAGCAGCAGTACTTC
CASSDFLGGQQQYF
>.|TRBV7-3|.|TRBJ2-3
TGTGCCAGCAGCTTTAGCGGCACTAGCACAGATACGCAGTATTTT
CASSFSGTSTDTQYF
>.|TRBV15|TRBD1|TRBJ1-1
TGTGCCACCAGCAGAAAGGGGGACAGGGGAGCTTTCTTT
CATSRKGDRGAFF
>.|TRBV5-1|TRBD1|TRBJ2-7
TGCGCCAGCAGCTTGTTGGGTACAGGGGGCGTCATATGGTTC
CASSLLGTGGVIWF
>.|TRBV4-2|.|TRBJ2-7
TGTGCCAGCAGCCAAGCGGTCGGCAGGGAAACCTACGAGCAGTACTTC
CASSQAVGRETYEQYF
>.|TRBV7-8|.|TRBJ1-4
TGTGCCAGCAGCTTTAATCGGTGGGGTAATGAAAAACTGTTTTTT
CASSFNRWGNEKLFF
>.|TRBV4-3|TRBD1|TRBJ2-1
TGCGCCAGCAGCCAAACACCGGGACAGGACTACAATGAGCAGTTCTTC
CASSQTPGQDYNEQFF
>.|TRBV4-1|.|TRBJ2-7
TGCGCCAGCAGCCAATCCGGGCGGACCTACGAGCAGTACTTC
CASSQSGRTYEQYF
>few|TRBV29-1|.|TRBJ1-2
TGCAGCGTTGAACGAGATTTGGATGGCTACACCTTC
CSVERDLDGYTF
>.|TRBV5-1|TRBD2|TRBJ2-3
TGCGCCAGCAGCTTGCCAGCGGGAGGGCCCGGAGATACGCAGTATTTT
CASSLPAGGPGDTQYF
>.|TRBV21-1|.|TRBJ1-1
TGTGCCACCGACCAAAGACACCCCGGTGAAGCTTTCTTT
CATDQRHPGEAFF
>.|TRBV5-1|TRBD2|TRBJ2-7
TGCGCCAGCAGCTGGGGACTAGCGGGGACCGGCTACGAGCAGTACTTC
CASSWGLAGTGYEQYF